Sequencing of this T cell receptor beta chain was carried out in a study of T cells expressing NK-cell markers. General observations from the study: As a fraction of CD8+ T cells, dominant NKG2C+ clonotypes reached about 1.0-7.0% in six donors. There were a few donors in whom these clonotypes also led the CD3+CD56-NKG2C+ fraction.

Points on this clonotype: The antigen remains unidentified.

CDR1 and CDR2 (germline): MNHNS, SASEGT. The CDR3 consists of 14 residues. TCRdb reprocessed the 5' RACE reads; each CDR3 protein has one entry and no DNA is given. The sample data list roughly 350,000 distinct CDR3 sequences. This TCR derives from a man aged 18 to 69 in good health. The chain couples TRBV6-1 to TRBJ2-3; TCRdb picks TRBD2, but there is no DNA to check that call. The material sequenced was blood T cells: a sorted CD56 or NKG2C T cell subset, CD4+ or CD8+ T cells, or bulk PBMC T cells (not recorded which). CDR3 loop: CASSEVPSVDTQYF.